These 30 T cell receptor beta chains share one sample of origin, sequenced in a study of Graves' ophthalmopathy and Graves' hyperthyroidism. TCR beta CDR3 amplification used RNA transcripts. The first-round RT-PCR employed HTBI primers together with the Qiagen OneStep RT-PCR kit. A multiplex PCR was then performed as the second round. TCRdb used MiXCR to reprocess the multiplex PCR reads, holding one entry per CDR3 protein. The sample lists approximately 210,000 distinct CDR3 sequences, under 30% seen once, with about 9.3% in the top ten. Source material: peripheral blood. The source of these receptors is a man aged 45 to 65 with Graves' ophthalmopathy.

V gene TRBV6-2 or TRBV6-3 combines with J gene TRBJ2-4, with D possibly TRBD2 on 5 matching bases. The V gene lost 2 bases and the J gene lost 5 bases, with 10 bases spanning the gap. Germline CDR1 MNHEY, CDR2 SVGEGT. The CDR3 covers 14 residues. The DNA for the CDR3 is TGTGCCAGCAGTTACCTCGGGGTCGAAAACATTCAGTACTTC. This encodes CASSYLGVENIQYF.

This clonotype was seen many times. The gene calls are TRBV29-1 and TRBJ2-5; tentative D call: TRBD1 (5 bases). Trimming cost V 5 bases and J 3 bases, with 10 bases left between them. Germline assignment: CDR1 SQVTM and CDR2 ANQGSEA. The CDR3 covers 12 residues. The CDR3 nucleotides are TGCAGCGTTTGGGGCGTTGAAGAGACCCAGTACTTC. Translating it yields CSVWGVEETQYF.

This clonotype was counted at least ten times. CDR3: CASNDLAGGTGELFF. CDR3 nucleotide sequence: TGTGCCAGCAATGATCTAGCGGGAGGCACCGGGGAGCTGTTTTTT. The chain carries TRBV6-2 or TRBV6-3 and TRBJ2-2, with 11 bases that match TRBD2. V gave up 7 bases and J gave up 4 bases; unmatched junction bases: 5. Germline V lookup: CDR1 MNHEY, CDR2 SVGEGT. CDR3 length: 15 residues.

This clonotype was counted at least ten times. The chain employs TRBV20-1 and TRBJ2-2; the D is unclear. The CDR3 consists of 16 residues. V lost 0 bases and J lost 3, with 14 bases in between. CDR1 and CDR2 from the germline V gene are DFQATT and SNEGSKA (reference sequence). The DNA of the CDR3 is TGCAGTGCTAGAGATAAAAGGCAGTTCTACACCGGGGAGCTGTTTTTT. It specifies CSARDKRQFYTGELFF.

This clonotype was recorded at least ten times. The V gene is TRBV20-1, the J gene TRBJ2-7; D might be TRBD1 (5 bases). The CDR3 runs to 12 residues. Per germline, CDR1 DFQATT and CDR2 SNEGSKA (reference sequence). V was shortened by 1 base and J by 6 bases, with 10 bases between the two germline ends. CDR3 sequence: CSARGYRPEQYF. CDR3 DNA sequence: TGCAGTGCTAGAGGGTACAGGCCCGAGCAGTACTTC.

The CDR3 loop is CASSRTGTGEGEQYF. CDR3 sequence (DNA): TGTGCCAGCAGTCGTACCGGGACAGGGGAGGGCGAGCAGTACTTC. The chain couples TRBV6-1 to TRBJ2-7; TRBD1 aligns across 10 bases. The CDR3 is 15 residues long. CDR1 is MNHNS and CDR2 is SASEGT in the germline V gene. V was clipped by 5 bases and J by 6 bases; unmatched bases: 10.

This clonotype was seen at least ten times. The chain is built from TRBV2 and TRBJ1-5; 7 positions agree with TRBD1. This CDR3 is 15 amino acids long. Germline loops: CDR1 SNHLY, CDR2 FYNNEI. Trimming took 4 bases from V and 4 from J; bases not matched to a gene: 7. The CDR3 sequence is CASSGQGLQNQPQHF. Written as DNA, the CDR3 is TGTGCCAGCAGTGGACAGGGACTCCAGAATCAGCCCCAGCATTTT.

This clonotype has at least ten counts. The chain couples TRBV3-1 to TRBJ2-7; 7 bases line up with TRBD1. The CDR3 has 15 residues. V was clipped by 4 bases and J by 4 bases; unmatched bases: 10. CDR1 is LGHDT, CDR2 YNNKEL, per germline (reference sequence). The CDR3 nucleotides are TGTGCCAGCAGCCGAGGGATTGAGGGACAGTACGAGCAGTACTTC. Its protein is CASSRGIEGQYEQYF.

The rearrangement uses TRBV6-2 or TRBV6-3 and TRBJ1-1; D is unresolved. The CDR3 length is 15 residues. CDR1 and CDR2 from the germline V gene are MNHEY and SVGEGT. V dropped 2 bases and J dropped 1 base, with 11 bases sitting between them. This chain's CDR3 is CASSYDAGSNTEAFF. The DNA for the CDR3 is TGTGCCAGCAGTTACGATGCCGGTTCGAACACTGAAGCTTTCTTT.

At least ten counts were recorded for this clonotype. The chain recombines TRBV7-2 with TRBJ1-1; no reliable D call. Germline lookup yields CDR1 SGHTA and CDR2 FQGNSA. The CDR3 length is 12 residues. Trimming pared 4 bases from V and 3 bases from J, leaving 6 bases between. CDR3 sequence (DNA): TGTGCCAGCAGCTATTGGGACACTGAAGCTTTCTTT. Its protein is CASSYWDTEAFF.

This clonotype was seen many times. The CDR3 nucleotides are TGTGCCAGCAGACCGACTAGCGGGCCGACCGGGGAGCTGTTTTTT. Its translation is CASRPTSGPTGELFF. The chain couples TRBV28 to TRBJ2-2; 10 nucleotides agree with TRBD2. J lost 5 bases, V lost 6 bases, and 6 bases had no gene match. Germline V lookup: CDR1 MDHEN, CDR2 SYDVKM. The CDR3 is made up of 15 amino acids.

This clonotype was observed many times. The V gene is TRBV7-8, the J gene TRBJ2-5; D ambiguous. CDR1 and CDR2 (germline): SGHVS, FQNEAQ. This CDR3 is 14 amino acids long. V was shortened by 1 base and J by 1 base, with 7 bases between the two germline ends. The CDR3 nucleotides are TGTGCCAGCAGCTTAGGACCATTCCAAGAGACCCAGTACTTC. It codes for CASSLGPFQETQYF.

This clonotype occurred many times. V is TRBV6-5 and J is TRBJ2-2, with 10 bases aligning to TRBD1. Trimming took 6 bases from V and 5 from J; bases not matched to a gene: 6. CDR3 length equals 15 residues. CDR1 is MNHEY, CDR2 SVGAGI, per germline. The CDR3 reads CASRAGTGVTGELFF. The CDR3 DNA follows: TGTGCCAGCAGAGCCGGGACAGGGGTGACCGGGGAGCTGTTTTTT.

Many counts were recorded for this clonotype. The V gene is TRBV11-3, the J gene TRBJ1-1, with D tentatively TRBD1 (6 bases). The CDR3 is 14 residues long. V lost 5 bases, J lost 1 base, and 11 bases lay in between. Germline lookup yields CDR1 SGHNT and CDR2 YENEEA. The CDR3 here is CASSQDRQNTEAFF. As DNA, the CDR3 is TGTGCCAGCAGCCAGGACAGACAGAACACTGAAGCTTTCTTT.

DNA of the CDR3: TGTGCCAGCAGCCCCGTGGAGAGAAACGAGCAGTACTTC. As protein: CASSPVERNEQYF. The genes are TRBV6-1 and TRBJ2-7; D gene unclear. Germline CDR1 reads MNHNS; CDR2 reads SASEGT. Between the trimmed V and J ends, which lost 6 bases and 5 bases, there was a span of 14 bases. CDR3 length: 13 amino acids.

There are many counts of this clonotype. V gene TRBV27 combines with J gene TRBJ2-2, with TRBD2 matching over 10 bases. Germline assignment: CDR1 MNHEY and CDR2 SMNVEV (reference sequence). This CDR3 region has 16 residues. After removal of 4 bases from V and 5 bases from J, the junction contained 7 bases not matched to a gene. The CDR3 DNA reads TGTGCCAGCAGTTCGCTAGCGGGAGATCGAACCGGGGAGCTGTTTTTT. This encodes CASSSLAGDRTGELFF.

This clonotype was observed a handful of times. The V gene is TRBV27, the J gene TRBJ2-7, with D possibly being TRBD2 (5 bases). This CDR3 spans 14 amino acids. Germline lookup yields CDR1 MNHEY and CDR2 SMNVEV (reference sequence). V lost 5 bases, J lost 2 bases, and 13 bases lay in between. The CDR3: CASSQVREAYEQYF. In DNA form, the CDR3 reads TGTGCCAGCAGTCAGGTCCGGGAAGCCTACGAGCAGTACTTC.

Many counts were recorded for this clonotype. The chain is built from TRBV7-2 and TRBJ1-2; 8 bases agree with TRBD1. This CDR3 has 16 residues. Germline V gene data show CDR1 as SGHTA and CDR2 as FQGNSA. J was trimmed by 4 bases and V by 5 bases; bases with no gene match: 12. The CDR3 region has the DNA TGTGCCAGCAGCCAGATGATAAACAGGGGGACCTATGGCTACACCTTC. Residues: CASSQMINRGTYGYTF. Complete variable domain (other parts from reference TRBV7-2 and TRBJ1-2): GAGVSQSPSNKVTEKGKDVELRCDPISGHTALYWYRQSLGQGLEFLIYFQGNSAPDKSGLPSDRFSAERTGGSVSTLTIQRTQQEDSAVYLCASSQMINRGTYGYTFGSGTRLTVV.

As DNA, the CDR3 is TGTGCCAGCACCCCTGGGACAATTGAAGCTTTCTTT. This gives the protein CASTPGTIEAFF. V usage is TRBV12-3 or TRBV12-4 and J usage is TRBJ1-1, with D possibly matching TRBD1 (6 bases). V dropped 7 bases and J dropped 7 bases, with 13 bases sitting between them. The CDR3 is 12 amino acids.

The CDR3 DNA reads as TGCAGCGCCCTCGAGTTAGGGAACGAGCAGTACTTC. Its translation: CSALELGNEQYF. The chain employs TRBV29-1 and TRBJ2-7, with unresolved D. The V gene lost 7 bases and the J gene lost 5 bases, with 15 bases spanning the gap. There are 12 residues in the CDR3. CDR1 SQVTM and CDR2 ANQGSEA come from the germline V gene.

The gene calls are TRBV27 and TRBJ1-1; 10 bases map to TRBD1. This CDR3 is built from 15 residues. The germline V gene has CDR1 MNHEY and CDR2 SMNVEV (reference sequence). With V trimmed by 5 bases and J by 7 bases, 10 bases remained unmatched. CDR3 coding DNA: TGTGCCAGCAGTCCACCTAGGACAGGGGGGAATGAAGCTTTCTTT. It specifies CASSPPRTGGNEAFF.

This clonotype was picked up one time. The genes are TRBV6-1 and TRBJ2-2; no clear D. CDR1 is MNHNS, CDR2 SASEGT, per germline. The CDR3 sequence is 13 residues long. Deletions cut 6 bases from V and 4 bases from J, with 9 bases between. CDR3 sequence (DNA): TGTGCCAGCAGCCCTTTACGCACCGGGGAGCTGTTTTTT. It is translated as CASSPLRTGELFF.

The chain is built from TRBV7-3 and TRBJ1-5, with 7 bases that match TRBD1. Trimming removed 6 bases from V and 5 bases from J; junction bases left unmatched: 7. This CDR3 is 14 amino acids long. The germline V gene has CDR1 SGHTA and CDR2 FQGTGA. DNA of the CDR3: TGTGCCAGCAGTCCGGACAGGATCGATCAGCCCCAGCATTTT. Its translation: CASSPDRIDQPQHF.

There are a few counts of this clonotype. CDR3 sequence reads: CASSAPYRASNQPQHF. Here the CDR3 DNA reads TGTGCCAGCAGTGCACCCTACAGGGCTAGCAATCAGCCCCAGCATTTT. The gene calls are TRBV28 and TRBJ1-5, with D possibly being TRBD1 (6 bases). The V gene's germline CDR1 is MDHEN and CDR2 SYDVKM. The CDR3 has 16 residues. Trimming stripped 5 bases from V and 0 bases from J, with 14 bases between.

This chain links TRBV28 with TRBJ1-1; weak D call: TRBD1 (6 bases). Germline assignment: CDR1 MDHEN and CDR2 SYDVKM. The CDR3 totals 15 residues. V dropped 4 bases and J dropped 4 bases, with 16 bases sitting between them. The CDR3 DNA follows: TGTGCCAGCAGTTCCGAGGCGGGGGCTGGCACTGAAGCTTTCTTT. It is translated as CASSSEAGAGTEAFF.

This clonotype showed up many times. The chain has TRBV24-1 and TRBJ2-7, with a weak D call TRBD2 (6 bases). The germline V and J ends were trimmed by 4 bases and 0 bases, with 12 bases remaining between them. Germline CDR1 reads KGHDR; CDR2 reads SFDVKD. The CDR3 extends over 15 amino acids. CDR3 sequence: CATSEGGRSSYEQYF. The CDR3 nucleotides are TGTGCCACCAGTGAGGGGGGACGGAGCTCCTACGAGCAGTACTTC.

This clonotype has at least ten counts. The chain has TRBV7-9 and TRBJ2-2; 10 nucleotides agree with TRBD1. V trimming: 5 bases; J trimming: 3 bases; junction bases outside the gene matches: 3. The CDR3 is made up of 15 amino acids. Germline V gene data show CDR1 as SEHNR and CDR2 as FQNEAQ (reference sequence). Here the CDR3 reads CASSLDRGDTGELFF. The CDR3 nucleotides are TGTGCCAGCAGCCTGGACAGGGGGGACACCGGGGAGCTGTTTTTT.

The CDR3 nucleotides are TGTGCCAGCAGGGGCGGGGCGGCTGGGGCCAACGTCCTGACTTTC. Residues: CASRGGAAGANVLTF. The chain joins TRBV6-1 to TRBJ2-6; perhaps TRBD2 as D (6 bases). Germline V lookup: CDR1 MNHNS, CDR2 SASEGT. Trimming left V 6 bases short and J 2 bases short, with 11 bases between. CDR3 length: 15 residues.

This chain joins TRBV6-5 and TRBJ2-7; perhaps TRBD1 as D (5 bases). The CDR3 consists of 16 residues. Germline CDR1 and CDR2: MNHEY and SVGAGI. V was pared by 0 bases and J by 4 bases, with 16 bases between. The CDR3 here is CASSYSNPGLGYEQYF. In DNA, the CDR3 is TGTGCCAGCAGTTACTCGAATCCAGGGCTGGGGTACGAGCAGTACTTC.

The J gene is TRBJ1-3, the V gene TRBV28; D is unresolved. V dropped 4 bases and J dropped 0 bases, with 13 bases sitting between them. Germline values: CDR1 MDHEN, CDR2 SYDVKM. The CDR3 is 16 amino acids. The CDR3 sequence: CASSSNSYSSGNTIYF. The CDR3 DNA reads as TGTGCCAGCAGTTCAAATTCGTACAGCTCTGGAAACACCATATATTTT.